The 19 T cell receptor beta chains below were found in one sample sequenced in a study of glioma-infiltrating T cells after dendritic cell vaccination. Some clones are missing from TCRdb's copy, which holds only in-frame ones; the method was immunoSEQ multiplex PCR. The sample shows about 73,000 clones, roughly 87% of them seen only once. Here the sequenced sample was blood, taken before dendritic cell vaccination. These receptors came from a human donor with glioblastoma.

The V call is TRBV7-2, the J call TRBJ2-4; unclear D gene. This CDR3 has 14 amino acids. CDR1 is SGHTA, CDR2 FQGNSA, per germline. Deletions cut 2 bases from V and 4 bases from J, with 9 bases between. In DNA form, the CDR3 reads TGTGCCAGCAGCTTACCCCGGCGGAAAAACATTCAGTACTTC. It specifies CASSLPRRKNIQYF. The full variable domain, with the rest looked up from reference TRBV7-2 and TRBJ2-4, is GAGVSQSPSNKVTEKGKDVELRCDPISGHTALYWYRQSLGQGLEFLIYFQGNSAPDKSGLPSDRFSAERTGGSVSTLTIQRTQQEDSAVYLCASSLPRRKNIQYFGAGTRLSVL.

Here the CDR3 reads CASSSSGGATDTQYF. The CDR3 bases are TGTGCCAGCAGCTCAAGCGGGGGAGCCACAGATACGCAGTATTTT. V and J are TRBV5-4 and TRBJ2-3; 8 bases line up with TRBD2. The CDR3 covers 15 residues. Germline V gene lookup returns CDR1 SGHNT and CDR2 YYREEE (reference sequence). Trimming removed 3 bases from V and 2 bases from J; junction bases left unmatched: 5.

This sequence joins TRBV7-9 and TRBJ2-7; 9 bases are shared with TRBD1. The V segment lost 0 bases and the J segment 0 bases; nucleotides outside the gene matches: 6. Looked up from germline, CDR1 is SEHNR and CDR2 is FQNEAQ (reference sequence). The CDR3 has 17 residues. CDR3 in DNA: TGTGCCAGCAGCTTAGCTCTAGGACAGGGGAGCTCCTACGAGCAGTACGTC. It specifies CASSLALGQGSSYEQYV.

J is TRBJ2-7 and V is TRBV6-5; TRBD2 matches at 7 bases. The CDR3 contains 15 residues. V was pared by 4 bases and J by 2 bases, with 8 bases of the junction left unmatched. In germline, CDR1 is MNHEY, CDR2 SVGAGI. The CDR3 DNA reads TGTGCCAGCAGTTCCGTTGGACTAGGAGCCTACGAGCAGTACGTC. This encodes CASSSVGLGAYEQYV.

The V gene is TRBV15, the J gene TRBJ1-2; 7 bases agree with TRBD1. The CDR3 is 15 amino acids. CDR1 and CDR2 (germline): LNHNV, YYDKDF (reference sequence). The junction had 5 bases not matched to a gene; V was cut back by 0 bases and J by 4 bases. The DNA for the CDR3 is TGTGCCACCAGCAGAGAGGGACAGAAGGTCTATGGCTACACCTTC. This encodes CATSREGQKVYGYTF.

V gene TRBV6-1 combines with J gene TRBJ2-7, with 7 bases fitting TRBD1. The CDR3 spans 15 residues. V lost 6 bases, J lost 4 bases, and 12 bases stayed unmatched. Germline V CDR1 and CDR2: MNHNS, SASEGT. CDR3 residues: CASSQRGTGDYEQYV. CDR3 DNA sequence: TGTGCCAGCAGCCAAAGGGGTACAGGGGATTACGAGCAGTACGTC.

The table lists this clone with a few counts. The V gene is TRBV6-6, the J gene TRBJ2-7, with 8 nucleotides matching TRBD1. From germline, CDR1 is MNHNY and CDR2 SVGAGI (reference sequence). Trimming at V came to 5 bases and at J to 6 bases, leaving 9 bases not matched to a gene. The CDR3 is 14 residues long. CDR3 region: CASSTLTGALEQYF. The DNA for the CDR3 is TGTGCCAGCAGTACGCTGACAGGGGCGCTCGAGCAGTACTTC.

This clone was found a few times. The chain links TRBV6-4 to TRBJ2-1, with TRBD2 matching 10 bases. The trim removed 3 bases at V and 7 bases at J, leaving 6 bases unmatched. Germline CDR1 MRHNA, CDR2 SNTAGT. The CDR3 is 15 amino acids. The CDR3 reads CASSEDSGGNNEQFF. CDR3 bases: TGTGCCAGCAGTGAAGATAGCGGGGGGAATAATGAGCAGTTCTTC.

V usage is TRBV29-1 and J usage is TRBJ2-2, with 9 bases identical to TRBD2. This CDR3 is built from 17 residues. The trim removed 7 bases at V and 0 bases at J, leaving 12 bases unmatched. Looked up from germline, CDR1 is SQVTM and CDR2 is ANQGSEA. The CDR3 loop is CSASPSGATPNTGELFF. The CDR3 bases are TGCAGCGCCAGTCCTAGCGGGGCAACTCCGAACACCGGGGAGCTGTTTTTT.

V and J are TRBV7-9 and TRBJ2-7; 11 bases match TRBD2. The CDR3 extends over 14 amino acids. Germline CDR1 reads SEHNR; CDR2 reads FQNEAQ (reference sequence). With V trimmed by 4 bases and J by 3 bases, 2 bases remained unmatched. In DNA, the CDR3 is TGTGCCAGCAGCTCGACTAGCGGGGTCTACGAGCAGTACTTC. The encoded protein is CASSSTSGVYEQYF.

This sequence joins TRBV12-5 and TRBJ1-2; 8 nucleotides align to TRBD1. The CDR3 has 15 amino acids. Trimming took 1 base from V and 8 from J; bases not matched to a gene: 9. CDR1 and CDR2 from the germline V gene are LGHNT and FRNRAP. This CDR3 reads CASGLAPGGSGGYTF. In DNA form, the CDR3 reads TGTGCTAGTGGTTTGGCTCCAGGGGGCTCGGGGGGCTACACCTTC.

The genes are TRBV19 and TRBJ1-5, with 7 bases lining up with TRBD1. Germline assignment: CDR1 LNHDA and CDR2 SQIVND (reference sequence). The CDR3 covers 15 residues. V shed 3 bases, J shed 1 base, and the junction held 3 bases outside the gene matches. Written as DNA, the CDR3 is TGTGCCAGTAGTATTGGGGACAGAAGCAATCAGCCCCAGCATTTT. As protein: CASSIGDRSNQPQHF.

The chain joins TRBV30 to TRBJ1-1; no firm D call. The ends were cut back, 2 bases at V and 1 base at J, with 11 bases in the middle. The CDR3 totals 14 residues. CDR1 and CDR2 (germline): GTSNPN, SVGIG (reference sequence). The CDR3 DNA reads TGTGCCTGGAGTATTGGCAGGAAGAACACTGAAGCTTTCTTT. Amino acid sequence: CAWSIGRKNTEAFF.

This clone was seen more than once but under ten times. The chain joins TRBV7-9 to TRBJ1-2; 7 bases match TRBD1. CDR1 and CDR2 from the germline V gene are SEHNR and FQNEAQ (reference sequence). The CDR3 sequence is 14 residues long. The J segment lost 4 bases and the V segment lost 4 bases, leaving 6 bases of the junction unmatched. The CDR3 sequence: CASSSETGIYGYTF. In nucleotides, the CDR3 is TGTGCCAGCAGCTCCGAGACAGGGATCTATGGCTACACCTTC.

The gene calls are TRBV2 and TRBJ1-5, with 7 bases fitting TRBD1. V was pared by 8 bases and J by 5 bases, with 9 bases of the junction left unmatched. The germline V gene encodes CDR1 SNHLY and CDR2 FYNNEI. The CDR3 is made up of 14 amino acids. The CDR3 DNA is TGTGCCAGCTGCGAACGGGACAGTTATCAGCCCCAGCATTTT. Its protein product is CASCERDSYQPQHF.

The sample holds one count of this clone. The chain uses TRBV19 and TRBJ1-5; possibly TRBD1 for D (5 bases). Trimming left V 0 bases short and J 0 bases short, with 12 bases between. This CDR3 has 17 amino acids. CDR1 LNHDA and CDR2 SQIVND come from the germline V gene (reference sequence). The CDR3 coding sequence is TGTGCCAGTAGTATAGAAGGGGCCTCCCGTAGCAATCAGCCCCAGCATTTT. Its protein is CASSIEGASRSNQPQHF.

The sample holds one count of this clone. The chain carries TRBV6-1 and TRBJ1-1; D is perhaps TRBD1 (6 bases). Germline-derived CDR1 and CDR2 are MNHNS and SASEGT. Trimming cost V 3 bases and J 1 base, with 9 bases left between them. This CDR3 is 14 amino acids long. The CDR3 DNA is TGTGCCAGCAGTGAGACAGGACCGAACACTGAAGCTTTCTTT. Its translation is CASSETGPNTEAFF.

V and J are TRBV29-1 and TRBJ1-2; TRBD1 might be the D (5 bases). The CDR3 is 11 amino acids. V was shortened by 1 base and J by 7 bases, with 7 bases between the two germline ends. Germline values: CDR1 SQVTM, CDR2 ANQGSEA. The CDR3 DNA reads as TGCAGCGTTGAAGGGGGGGGTGGCTACACCTTC. Protein: CSVEGGGGYTF.

The chain joins TRBV13 to TRBJ1-3; 8 nucleotides match TRBD1. CDR3 length: 13 amino acids. Per the germline V gene, CDR1 is PRHDT and CDR2 is FYEKMQ (reference sequence). The junction had 6 bases not matched to a gene; V was cut back by 3 bases and J by 11 bases. The CDR3 loop reads CASSLTGDDPIYF. CDR3 DNA sequence: TGTGCCAGCAGCTTGACAGGGGATGACCCCATATATTTT.